Listed here is a single T cell receptor beta chain. No antigen is known for it. Method: immunoSEQ multiplex PCR; TCRdb's copy keeps in-frame clones and lacks some. The sample includes 950,000 to 1,100,000 clones, about four fifths seen only once; the top ten take roughly 0.65%. These data come from a study of shared clonotypes between healthy human individuals. This CDR3 region has 14 residues. The study, taken as a whole, reports: The researchers took only blood, and tissue repertoires probably look different. Rarefaction gave evidence that sorted-subset sequencing remained incomplete despite large depth.

Investigators divided CD4+ cells into CD45RA+ naive and CD45RA-negative memory subsets. This TCR was recovered from a man aged 18 to 29 in good health. Some clones in this sample may be carry-over from other donors' samples. What was sequenced was memory CD4+ T cells from PBMCs. Subset specified: CD45RA-negative fraction. This chain uses TRBV7-5 with TRBJ1-3; the listed D gene, TRBD1, was not tested against the DNA. TRBV7-5 constitutes a pseudogene. CDR3 nucleotide sequence: TGTGCCAGAAGGCGACAGGCCTCTGGAAACACCATATATTTT. As protein: CARRRQASGNTIYF.